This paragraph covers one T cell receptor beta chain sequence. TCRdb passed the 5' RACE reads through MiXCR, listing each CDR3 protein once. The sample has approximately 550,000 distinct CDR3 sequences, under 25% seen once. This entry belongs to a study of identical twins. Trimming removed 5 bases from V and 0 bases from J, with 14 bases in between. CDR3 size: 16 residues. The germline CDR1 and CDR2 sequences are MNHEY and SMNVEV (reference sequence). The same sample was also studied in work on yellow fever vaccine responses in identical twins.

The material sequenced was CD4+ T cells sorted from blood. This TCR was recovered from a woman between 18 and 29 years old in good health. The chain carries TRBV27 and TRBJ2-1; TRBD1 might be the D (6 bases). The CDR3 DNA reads TGTGCCAGCAGTCTCAGGGGATCGAGCTCCTACAATGAGCAGTTCTTC. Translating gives CASSLRGSSSYNEQFF.